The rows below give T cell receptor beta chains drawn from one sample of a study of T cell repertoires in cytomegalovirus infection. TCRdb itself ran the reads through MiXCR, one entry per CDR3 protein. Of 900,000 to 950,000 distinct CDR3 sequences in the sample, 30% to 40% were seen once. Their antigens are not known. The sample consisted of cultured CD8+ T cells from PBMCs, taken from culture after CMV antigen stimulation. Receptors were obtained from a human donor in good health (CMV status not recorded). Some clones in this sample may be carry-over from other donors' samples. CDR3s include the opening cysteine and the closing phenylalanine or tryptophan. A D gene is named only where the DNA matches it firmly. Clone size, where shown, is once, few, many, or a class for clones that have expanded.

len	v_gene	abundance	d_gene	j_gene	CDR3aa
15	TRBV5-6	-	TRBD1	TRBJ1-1	CASSLVGQGGSEAFF
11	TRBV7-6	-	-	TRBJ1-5	CASSLGAAQHF
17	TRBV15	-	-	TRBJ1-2	CATSRDLGAGTNYGYTF
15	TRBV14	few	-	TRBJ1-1	CASSQGKGWDTEAFF
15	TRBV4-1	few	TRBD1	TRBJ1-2	CASSQNRQGADGYTF
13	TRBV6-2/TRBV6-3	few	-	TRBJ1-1	CASTGLGGTEAFF
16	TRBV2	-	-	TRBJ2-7	CANRKGTGRETYEQYF
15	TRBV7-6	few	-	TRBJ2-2	CASSRRGRDPGELFF
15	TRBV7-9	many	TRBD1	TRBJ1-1	CASSLTTGGVTEAFF
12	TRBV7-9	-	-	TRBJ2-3	CASLPGTDTQYF
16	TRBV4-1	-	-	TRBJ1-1	CASRRSQEGMNTEAFF
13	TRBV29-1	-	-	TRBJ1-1	CSVEDGMILEAFF
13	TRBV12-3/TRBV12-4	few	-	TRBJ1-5	CASSLPPGQPQHF
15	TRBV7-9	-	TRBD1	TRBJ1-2	CASSLPGTDTYGYTF
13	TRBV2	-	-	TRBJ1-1	CASSVGDLTEAFF